These 20 T cell receptor beta chains came from one sample sequenced in a study of CD8 T cells in ankylosing spondylitis. TCRdb itself ran the 5' RACE reads through MiXCR, one entry per CDR3 protein. The repertoire holds about 220,000 distinct CDR3 sequences, with around 6.6% as singletons. No antigen has been identified for these receptors. Study-level findings and limits: Characteristic of ankylosing spondylitis blood, it appeared, was a TCR beta motif comprising several highly homologous variants.

Sequencing used blood, either unsorted or a sorted T cell fraction (not recorded which). The receptors here all came from a male donor with ankylosing spondylitis.

The table lists this clonotype with many counts. The chain has TRBV29-1 and TRBJ1-2, with D perhaps matching TRBD1 (6 bases). With 0 bases removed from V and 2 bases from J, the gap between germline ends came to 13 bases. The CDR3 covers 15 residues. Germline V gives CDR1 SQVTM, CDR2 ANQGSEA. This CDR3 is CSVEDTRTENYGYTF. The CDR3 DNA reads TGCAGCGTTGAAGATACCAGGACAGAGAACTATGGCTACACCTTC.

A few counts support this clonotype. The CDR3 DNA sequence: TGTGCCAGCAGCCAAGGACGGAGCGCTACTAACTATGGCTACACCTTC. Translated, it gives CASSQGRSATNYGYTF. This chain joins TRBV13 and TRBJ1-2; no firm D call. Germline CDR1 and CDR2: PRHDT and FYEKMQ (reference sequence). V was shortened by 5 bases and J by 0 bases, with 16 bases between the two germline ends. CDR3 size: 16 residues.

This clonotype was seen repeatedly, ten times or more. This chain joins TRBV20-1 and TRBJ2-7; 10 nucleotides match TRBD2. This CDR3 spans 13 amino acids. Unmatched junction bases numbered 1, after V lost 2 bases and J lost 3 bases. Per germline, CDR1 DFQATT and CDR2 SNEGSKA (reference sequence). CDR3 region: CSARLAGDYEQYF. The CDR3 coding sequence is TGCAGTGCTAGACTAGCGGGAGACTACGAGCAGTACTTC.

As regards this clonotype: Being one base from a much bigger clone, this may be a read error. The chain links TRBV27 to TRBJ2-1, with 9 positions matching TRBD2. The trim removed 4 bases at V and 9 bases at J, leaving 16 bases unmatched. The germline gives CDR1 MNHEY, CDR2 SMNVEV (reference sequence). The CDR3 is 17 amino acids. CDR3 DNA: TGTGCCAGCAGTTCACCCGGTGTTAGCGGGAGACCCCGTGAGCAGTTCTTC. Its protein is CASSSPGVSGRPREQFF.

This clonotype was counted many times. V and J are TRBV5-1 and TRBJ2-5; weak D call: TRBD1 (6 bases). Trimming pared 1 base from V and 4 bases from J, leaving 14 bases between. The CDR3 sequence is 15 residues long. CDR1 SGHRS and CDR2 YFSETQ come from the germline V gene. The CDR3 loop is CASSLLGQKGETQYF. CDR3 DNA sequence: TGCGCCAGCAGCTTGCTAGGACAGAAAGGAGAGACCCAGTACTTC.

This clonotype was counted ten times or more. The chain couples TRBV6-5 to TRBJ2-2, with D unresolved. The CDR3 loop spans 15 amino acids. Per the germline V gene, CDR1 is MNHEY and CDR2 is SVGAGI. The V end was cut by 0 bases, the J end by 0 bases, with 5 bases between. The CDR3: CASSYSRANTGELFF. In nucleotides, the CDR3 is TGTGCCAGCAGTTACTCGAGAGCGAACACCGGGGAGCTGTTTTTT.

This clonotype was seen many times. The chain joins TRBV7-9 to TRBJ1-1; no definite D call. CDR1 is SEHNR, CDR2 FQNEAQ, per germline (reference sequence). V was pared by 4 bases and J by 8 bases, with 11 bases between. This CDR3 has 12 residues. The CDR3 is CASSSTGIEAFF. The CDR3, as DNA: TGTGCCAGCAGCTCTACCGGGATAGAAGCTTTCTTT.

This clonotype has more than one count but fewer than ten. This chain connects TRBV11-2 to TRBJ2-7, with D possibly called TRBD1 or TRBD2 (5 bases each). V was shortened by 0 bases and J by 3 bases, with 12 bases between the two germline ends. The CDR3 contains 15 residues. Per germline, CDR1 SGHAT and CDR2 FQNNGV. CDR3 region: CASSLDKRGNYEQYF. In nucleotides, the CDR3 is TGTGCCAGCAGCTTAGATAAGAGGGGTAACTACGAGCAGTACTTC.

This clonotype has ten or more counts. The V and J genes are TRBV9 and TRBJ1-1, with a weak D call TRBD1 (5 bases). Looked up from germline, CDR1 is SGDLS and CDR2 is YYNGEE. Trimming shortened V by 6 bases and J by 0 bases, and 15 bases separated the two germline ends. There are 15 residues in the CDR3. The DNA for the CDR3 is TGTGCCAGCACCCCCCACCGGGGGATGAACACTGAAGCTTTCTTT. This encodes CASTPHRGMNTEAFF.

The CDR3 nucleotides read TGCAGCGTTGAAGATCTAGGGTCCAGGGGCGGTTTCGCTGAAGCTTTCTTT. This codes for CSVEDLGSRGGFAEAFF. The chain recombines TRBV29-1 with TRBJ1-1; D is possibly TRBD1 (6 bases). Germline V CDR1 and CDR2: SQVTM, ANQGSEA. Trimming removed 0 bases from V and 6 bases from J, with 23 bases in between. This CDR3 has 17 amino acids.

This clonotype has more than one count but fewer than ten. V is TRBV7-6 and J is TRBJ2-1, with 8 bases lining up with TRBD1. V shed 5 bases, J shed 14 bases, and the junction held 17 bases outside the gene matches. The germline V gene has CDR1 SGHVS and CDR2 FNYEAQ. The CDR3 consists of 15 residues. CDR3 sequence: CASSPFRDRLEREFF. The CDR3 nucleotides read TGTGCCAGCAGCCCTTTCCGGGACAGGCTGGAACGAGAGTTCTTC.

The rearrangement joins TRBV27 to TRBJ2-1; TRBD2 matches 7 bases. Germline loops: CDR1 MNHEY, CDR2 SMNVEV (reference sequence). V dropped 6 bases and J dropped 5; count of bases not matched to a gene: 7. The CDR3 spans 14 residues. The DNA for the CDR3 is TGTGCCAGCAGCCCGGGACTAACACACAATGAGCAGTTCTTC. Translation gives CASSPGLTHNEQFF.

There are many counts of this clonotype. The V and J genes are TRBV12-3 or TRBV12-4 and TRBJ2-2, with a weak D call TRBD2 (6 bases). V lost 8 bases and J 3 bases, leaving 10 bases between the germline ends. This CDR3 spans 13 amino acids. Here the CDR3 reads CASGTSDTGELFF. The DNA for the CDR3 is TGTGCCAGCGGGACTTCGGACACCGGGGAGCTGTTTTTT.

This chain uses TRBV4-3 with TRBJ2-7; D remains unclear. This CDR3 contains 15 residues. V lost 0 bases and J lost 2, with 11 bases in between. Germline CDR1 is LGHNA and CDR2 is YSLEER. The CDR3 coding sequence is TGCGCCAGCAGCCAAGATCCGTCCCTAACCTACGAGCAGTACTTC. This translates into CASSQDPSLTYEQYF.

The CDR3 DNA sequence: TGCAGTGCTAGACTGCGACTAGCGGCGCTCTACGAGCAGTACTTC. Amino acids: CSARLRLAALYEQYF. The J gene is TRBJ2-7, the V gene TRBV20-1; 9 bases are shared with TRBD2. Unmatched junction bases numbered 8, after V lost 2 bases and J lost 3 bases. The CDR3 spans 15 residues. Germline values: CDR1 DFQATT, CDR2 SNEGSKA (reference sequence).

This clonotype appeared many times. The chain couples TRBV27 to TRBJ2-1, with D perhaps assigned TRBD1 or TRBD2 (5 bases each). V was clipped by 0 bases and J by 1 base, with 10 bases between them. Germline CDR1 reads MNHEY; CDR2 reads SMNVEV (reference sequence). The CDR3 sequence is 16 residues long. DNA for the CDR3: TGTGCCAGCAGTTTATCCCAGGGAGAGTCCTACAATGAGCAGTTCTTC. As protein: CASSLSQGESYNEQFF.

This clonotype was counted a few times. V gene TRBV12-3 or TRBV12-4 combines with J gene TRBJ1-5; weak D call: TRBD1 (6 bases). CDR3 length: 13 residues. Deletions cut 7 bases from V and 4 bases from J, with 11 bases between. The DNA of the CDR3 is TGTGCCAGCACCTCAACAGGGAATCAGCCCCAGCATTTT. Translation: CASTSTGNQPQHF.

This clonotype came up many times. The chain couples TRBV11-1 to TRBJ1-1; D uncertain. CDR3 size: 13 residues. Trimming stripped 4 bases from V and 4 bases from J, with 10 bases between. Germline CDR1 is SGHAT and CDR2 is FQDESV (reference sequence). CDR3 in DNA: TGTGCCAGCAGCTCCCTGAAGAGCACTGAAGCTTTCTTT. Its protein product is CASSSLKSTEAFF.

This chain links TRBV18 with TRBJ2-7; 9 bases match TRBD1. V lost 1 base to trimming and J lost 0 bases; unmatched junction nucleotides: 1. The CDR3 loop spans 15 amino acids. CDR1 is KGHSH, CDR2 LQKENI, per germline. The CDR3 region is CASSPQGQGSYEQYF. In DNA, the CDR3 is TGTGCCAGCTCACCACAGGGACAGGGCTCCTACGAGCAGTACTTC.

The chain links TRBV5-1 to TRBJ1-1; D remains ambiguous. Trimming cost V 4 bases and J 5 bases, with 12 bases left between them. The germline CDR1 and CDR2 sequences are SGHRS and YFSETQ. The CDR3 is made up of 13 amino acids. In DNA, the CDR3 is TGCGCCAGCAGCCCCGGGGTAGGGACTGAAGCTTTCTTT. Its translation is CASSPGVGTEAFF.